These 26 T cell receptor beta chains originate from one sample sequenced in a study of T cell responses to AZD1222 COVID-19 vaccine. TCRdb keeps only in-frame clones here, not all; method: immunoSEQ multiplex PCR. The repertoire consists of about 30,000 clones, with roughly 89% occurring once and the leading ten covering about 7%. Here the sequenced sample was peripheral blood, taken on day 0 of AZD1222 vaccination. The receptor source for this set is an adult in good health.

The chain is built from TRBV6-5 and TRBJ1-4; D gene unclear. The CDR3 contains 11 residues. Germline V gives CDR1 MNHEY, CDR2 SVGAGI. V lost 5 bases and J 7 bases, leaving 5 bases between the germline ends. The CDR3 loop reads CASSRGEKLFF. As DNA, the CDR3 is TGTGCCAGCAGTCGTGGTGAAAAACTGTTTTTT.

J is TRBJ1-2 and V is TRBV28; 7 nucleotides line up with TRBD1. This CDR3 spans 12 amino acids. V shed 8 bases and J 8 bases; nucleotides not matched to a gene: 8. Germline V CDR1 and CDR2: MDHEN, SYDVKM. CDR3 nucleotide sequence: TGTGCCAGCGGTCCGACAGGGTACGGCTACACCTTC. Amino acids: CASGPTGYGYTF.

The chain uses TRBV19 and TRBJ2-3, with no clear D. In germline, CDR1 is LNHDA, CDR2 SQIVND (reference sequence). The V and J ends lost 3 bases and 4 bases respectively, with 5 bases between them. This CDR3 is built from 12 residues. CDR3 DNA sequence: TGTGCCAGTAGTATCCTTTCAGATACGCAGTATTTT. Encoded protein: CASSILSDTQYF.

The chain employs TRBV4-3 and TRBJ2-7, with D tentatively TRBD1 or TRBD2 (5 bases each). This CDR3 has 17 residues. The ends were cut back, 0 bases at V and 2 bases at J, with 17 bases in the middle. Per germline, CDR1 LGHNA and CDR2 YSLEER. Here the CDR3 DNA reads TGCGCCAGCAGCCAAGATTGGGCAGGGAGAAAAGCCTACGAGCAGTACTTC. Protein product: CASSQDWAGRKAYEQYF.

This clone was observed a few times. The chain has TRBV6-2 or TRBV6-3 and TRBJ1-5, with D possibly matching TRBD1 (5 bases). Germline V gene lookup returns CDR1 MNHEY and CDR2 SVGEGT. Trimming took off 6 bases at V and 3 bases at J, with 21 bases between the two ends. The CDR3 spans 17 residues. The CDR3 region is CASSKGEGQPNNQPQHF. Here the CDR3 DNA reads TGTGCCAGCAGCAAAGGGGAGGGGCAACCCAACAATCAGCCCCAGCATTTT.

The chain is built from TRBV11-2 and TRBJ2-5; the match to TRBD2 covers 11 bases. The V gene end was trimmed by 3 bases and the J gene end by 2 bases; junction bases not matched to a gene: 5. CDR1 is SGHAT, CDR2 FQNNGV, per germline. CDR3 length: 16 amino acids. CDR3 bases: TGTGCCAGCAGCTTCGGGACTAGCGGTGCGCAAGAGACCCAGTACTTC. Residues: CASSFGTSGAQETQYF.

The chain combines TRBV6-5 with TRBJ2-3; D gene ambiguous. The CDR3 covers 14 residues. Germline CDR1 reads MNHEY; CDR2 reads SVGAGI. Trimming stripped 2 bases from V and 2 bases from J, with 8 bases between. This CDR3 is CASSYGDFTDTQYF. CDR3 in DNA: TGTGCCAGCAGTTACGGAGACTTCACAGATACGCAGTATTTT.

The chain links TRBV3-1 (or the pseudogene TRBV3-2) to TRBJ2-1, with 9 bases fitting TRBD1. Germline-derived CDR1 and CDR2 are LGHDT and YNNKEL (reference sequence). Trimming took 1 base from V and 0 from J; bases not matched to a gene: 4. This CDR3 spans 17 amino acids. In DNA, the CDR3 is TGTGCCAGCAGCCAAGGAAACAGGGGGCCCTCCTACAATGAGCAGTTCTTC. This sequence encodes CASSQGNRGPSYNEQFF.

CDR3 region: CASSVTPVTGELFF. The CDR3 region has the DNA TGTGCCAGCAGCGTCACGCCGGTAACCGGGGAGCTGTTTTTT. V gene TRBV9 combines with J gene TRBJ2-2, with D hard to call. The CDR3 runs 14 residues. The ends were cut back, 2 bases at V and 5 bases at J, with 10 bases in the middle. Looked up from germline, CDR1 is SGDLS and CDR2 is YYNGEE.

V gene TRBV4-3 combines with J gene TRBJ1-5; no clear D gene. The CDR3 covers 15 residues. The V end was cut by 0 bases, the J end by 2 bases, with 8 bases between. Germline assignment: CDR1 LGHNA and CDR2 YSLEER. This chain's CDR3 is CASSQDGQGNQPQHF. CDR3 DNA: TGCGCCAGCAGCCAAGATGGTCAGGGCAATCAGCCCCAGCATTTT.

The chain uses TRBV11-2 and TRBJ2-7; D gene ambiguous. Trimming removed 3 bases from V and 5 bases from J, with 14 bases in between. Germline CDR1 is SGHAT and CDR2 is FQNNGV. The CDR3 covers 14 residues. The DNA for the CDR3 is TGTGCCAGCAGCTTCAACCTCGAAGGCAACGAGCAGTACTTC. It codes for CASSFNLEGNEQYF.

The chain carries TRBV11-2 and TRBJ2-7; tentative D call: TRBD1 (6 bases). The CDR3 is 15 amino acids. V lost 1 base and J 3 bases, leaving 13 bases between the germline ends. Germline CDR1 SGHAT, CDR2 FQNNGV. CDR3 bases: TGTGCCAGCAGCTTAGCCGATAGGGACATCTACGAGCAGTACTTC. Amino acids: CASSLADRDIYEQYF.

V is TRBV24-1 and J is TRBJ1-2; TRBD1 is a possible D gene (6 bases). The CDR3 is 14 residues long. Germline loops: CDR1 KGHDR, CDR2 SFDVKD. The V end lost 4 bases, the J end lost 5 bases, and 13 bases lay between the germline ends. CDR3 protein: CATSEFGQTYGYTF. The CDR3 nucleotides are TGTGCCACCAGTGAGTTCGGACAGACATATGGCTACACCTTC.

V and J are TRBV10-2 and TRBJ1-4, with 8 bases aligning to TRBD1. CDR1 WSHSY and CDR2 SAAADI come from the germline V gene. The CDR3 has 15 amino acids. The trim removed 6 bases at V and 7 bases at J, leaving 10 bases unmatched. The CDR3 reads CASRLAGGSGEKLFF. The CDR3 DNA follows: TGCGCCAGCAGACTCGCAGGGGGCAGTGGTGAAAAACTGTTTTTT.

CDR3 nucleotides: TGTGCCAGCAGCTTACAGCGGGAAGATACGCAGTATTTT. This translates into CASSLQREDTQYF. This chain joins TRBV7-3 and TRBJ2-3, with 7 bases aligning to TRBD2. The germline gives CDR1 SGHTA, CDR2 FQGTGA. Trimming cost V 2 bases and J 5 bases; bases outside gene matches: 1. This CDR3 comprises 13 residues.

The chain uses TRBV18 and TRBJ2-2; no firm D call. CDR3 length: 13 amino acids. Germline CDR1 reads KGHSH; CDR2 reads LQKENI. Trimming took off 3 bases at V and 5 bases at J, with 7 bases between the two ends. The CDR3 DNA reads TGTGCCAGCTCACCTCTAGAGACCGGGGAGCTGTTTTTT. Its protein is CASSPLETGELFF.

The V call is TRBV29-1, the J call TRBJ2-3; tentative D call: TRBD2 (6 bases). This CDR3 has 14 amino acids. V was shortened by 5 bases and J by 0 bases, with 12 bases between the two germline ends. Germline CDR1 reads SQVTM; CDR2 reads ANQGSEA. CDR3 bases: TGCAGCGTTCTGACTAGGATTAGCACAGATACGCAGTATTTT. This encodes CSVLTRISTDTQYF.

The chain carries TRBV28 and TRBJ2-7, with D perhaps TRBD2 (5 bases). V lost 7 bases and J lost 4, with 14 bases in between. Germline V CDR1 and CDR2: MDHEN, SYDVKM. CDR3 size: 13 residues. The CDR3: CASNVRGTYEQYF. Here the CDR3 DNA reads TGTGCCAGCAATGTTCGGGGAACGTACGAGCAGTACTTC.

As DNA, the CDR3 is TGCAGTGCTAGTCCCGGAACAGGGTCTTCCGAGCAGTACTTC. This encodes CSASPGTGSSEQYF. This chain joins TRBV20-1 and TRBJ2-7; possibly TRBD1 for D (6 bases). In germline, CDR1 is DFQATT, CDR2 SNEGSKA (reference sequence). Trimming removed 3 bases at V and 6 bases at J, with 18 bases between. This CDR3 contains 14 residues.

V gene TRBV2 combines with J gene TRBJ1-5, with D unresolved. Deletions cut 7 bases from V and 3 bases from J, with 7 bases between. The CDR3 contains 12 residues. CDR1 and CDR2 (germline): SNHLY, FYNNEI. The CDR3 DNA reads TGTGCCAGCAACGGGTTCAATCAGCCCCAGCATTTT. Its translation: CASNGFNQPQHF.

The rearrangement links TRBV27 to TRBJ1-1; 9 nucleotides match TRBD1. Germline CDR1 MNHEY, CDR2 SMNVEV (reference sequence). The CDR3 is 15 residues long. Germline trimming cut 5 bases from V and 4 bases from J; bases unmatched to any gene: 8. CDR3: CASSRLGQGSTEAFF. In nucleotides, the CDR3 is TGTGCCAGCAGTAGGTTGGGACAGGGAAGCACTGAAGCTTTCTTT.

The gene calls are TRBV14 and TRBJ2-4; D remains ambiguous. Trimming took off 1 base at V and 8 bases at J, with 6 bases between the two ends. CDR3 length: 12 residues. Germline lookup yields CDR1 SGHDN and CDR2 FVKESK. The CDR3 coding sequence is TGTGCCAGCAGCCAAGTGAAACACATTCAGTACTTC. Its protein is CASSQVKHIQYF.

V usage is TRBV6-5 and J usage is TRBJ2-7; the match to TRBD2 covers 8 bases. J lost 0 bases, V lost 6 bases, and 4 bases had no gene match. The CDR3 is made up of 14 amino acids. Germline V CDR1 and CDR2: MNHEY, SVGAGI. The CDR3 protein is CASSPAGVSYEQYF. The CDR3 nucleotides read TGTGCCAGCAGCCCAGCGGGAGTCTCCTACGAGCAGTACTTC.

This clone was counted a single time. J is TRBJ2-7 and V is TRBV15, with unresolved D. Trimming shortened V by 4 bases and J by 5 bases, and 15 bases separated the two germline ends. There are 14 residues in the CDR3. Germline assignment: CDR1 LNHNV and CDR2 YYDKDF (reference sequence). The CDR3 region has the DNA TGTGCCACCAGCATCCCGGGTCGCGGCGACGAGCAGTACTTC. It codes for CATSIPGRGDEQYF.

The chain couples TRBV4-3 to TRBJ1-5, with 7 bases matching TRBD1. Germline CDR1 and CDR2: LGHNA and YSLEER. The CDR3 is 14 residues long. The V gene end was trimmed by 1 base and the J gene end by 9 bases; junction bases not matched to a gene: 6. The CDR3: CASSQGTGYRPQHF. For the CDR3, the DNA is TGCGCCAGCAGCCAAGGGACAGGCTATCGGCCCCAGCATTTT.

The gene calls are TRBV5-6 and TRBJ2-7, with D possibly TRBD2 on 5 matching bases. The V gene lost 0 bases and the J gene lost 3 bases, with 7 bases spanning the gap. The CDR3 covers 13 residues. Germline values: CDR1 SGHDT, CDR2 YYEEEE. CDR3 sequence (DNA): TGTGCCAGCAGCTTGGCTAGCCGCTACGAGCAGTACTTC. Translating it yields CASSLASRYEQYF.